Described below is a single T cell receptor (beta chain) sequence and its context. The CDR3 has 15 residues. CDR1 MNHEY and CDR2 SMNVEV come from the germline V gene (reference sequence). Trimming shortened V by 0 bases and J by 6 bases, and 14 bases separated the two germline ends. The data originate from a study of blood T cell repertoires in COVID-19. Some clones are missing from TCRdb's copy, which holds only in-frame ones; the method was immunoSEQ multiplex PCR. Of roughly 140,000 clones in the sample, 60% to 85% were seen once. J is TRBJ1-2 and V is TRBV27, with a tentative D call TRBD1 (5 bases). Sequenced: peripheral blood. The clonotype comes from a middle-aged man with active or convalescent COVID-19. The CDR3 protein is CASSLSEGAKNGYTF. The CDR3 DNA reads TGTGCCAGCAGTTTATCGGAAGGGGCGAAGAATGGCTACACCTTC.